This T cell receptor beta chain stems from a study of graft-versus-host responses after intestinal transplantation. The data were produced by immunoSEQ multiplex PCR, yet TCRdb's version contains in-frame clones alone and is incomplete. The data contain some 40,000 clones, around 90% of them singletons. Lymphocytes from graft epithelium and lamina propria were isolated. The CDR3 length is 13 residues. Trimming removed 0 bases from V and 8 bases from J, with 10 bases in between. Germline CDR1 and CDR2: MNHEY and SMNVEV (reference sequence). The TCR was taken from a human patient who received an intestinal transplant, so some T cells may come from the graft donor. This material consisted of ileum tissue, taken 200 to 210 days after intestinal transplant. The chain employs TRBV27 and TRBJ1-2; no reliable D call. The CDR3 is CASSLSGHSGYTF. The CDR3 region has the DNA TGTGCCAGCAGTTTATCTGGGCATAGCGGCTACACCTTC.